These 3 T cell receptor beta chains originate from one sample sequenced in a study of shared clonotypes between healthy human individuals. Clones were sequenced by immunoSEQ multiplex PCR, and TCRdb holds only the in-frame ones, with some missing. The sample contains 490,000 or so clones, about 79% of which appear only once. Input material: PBMCs. The receptors were sampled from a woman between 35 and 50 years old in good health. Some clones in this sample may be carry-over from other donors' samples.

Turning to this clone: Germline and junction disagree at one end, which may indicate a read error. The CDR3 nucleotides are TGTGCCAGTAGTTTAGATCCGGGACAGGGTTTTGAGACCCAGTACTTC. Amino acid sequence: CASSLDPGQGFETQYF. The rearrangement joins TRBV19 to TRBJ2-5; 9 bases map to TRBD1. The CDR3 is 16 residues long. From germline, CDR1 is LNHDA and CDR2 SQIVND (reference sequence).

The chain uses TRBV15 and TRBJ2-3; no firm D call. The CDR3 runs 11 residues. CDR1 is LNHNV and CDR2 is YYDKDF in the germline V gene (reference sequence). V was trimmed by 2 bases and J by 6 bases, leaving 3 bases between them. The CDR3: CATSRWDTQYF. The CDR3 nucleotides are TGTGCCACCAGCAGATGGGATACGCAGTATTTT.

This chain links TRBV10-2 with TRBJ1-1, with 7 bases aligning to TRBD1. V lost 5 bases and J lost 10; bases outside the gene matches: 13. The CDR3 runs 14 residues. CDR1 is WSHSY, CDR2 SAAADI, per germline. CDR3 sequence: CASSSTKTGLVAFF. The CDR3 DNA is TGCGCCAGCAGTTCTACTAAGACAGGGTTGGTAGCTTTCTTT.